This T cell receptor delta chain was observed in a study of γδ T cells in repeated Plasmodium falciparum infection. This clone occurred a few times. Its antigen is not identified. A read error is likely here: a far larger clone is one base away. The sample has other DNA sequences that encode this CDR3 too. TCRdb ran CATT on the multiplex PCR reads. The sample shows under 60,000 delta-chain clones, roughly 1.6% of them seen only once. Vgamma9/Vdelta2+ and Vdelta2-negative gammadelta T cells were flow-sorted from PBMC for bulk sequencing. Notes on the study in general: Malian children's Vdelta2-negative repertoires appeared more expanded and less diverse than Australians'.

Trimming shortened V by 0 bases and J by 1 base, and 21 bases separated the two germline ends. CDR1 is TSWWSYY and CDR2 is QGS in the germline V gene. CDR3 size: 19 residues. This sequence originates from a pool of human donors (malaria-infected and uninfected, not separated). The V call is TRDV1, the J call TRDJ1; a possible D gene is TRDD2 (5 bases). The J gene, missing from TCRdb, was assigned here through DNA to germline matching. The specimen sequenced was gamma-delta T cells from blood. DNA of the CDR3: TGTGCTCTTGGGGAACTTCATCTCCCTACGAAGGGTTCCACCGATAAACTCATCTTT. Protein: CALGELHLPTKGSTDKLIF.